A selection of T cell receptor beta chains follows, all from one sample in a study of metastatic and nonmetastatic thyroid tumors. TCRdb reassembled clones from the PCR reads with MiXCR. Among about 23,000 clones listed, roughly 24% were seen once. Input material: tumor tissue. The receptors stem from a female donor with papillary thyroid cancer or a benign thyroid nodule (not recorded which). Some clones in this sample may be carry-over from other donors' samples. Both conserved end residues are part of each CDR3. A D gene is named only where the DNA matches it firmly. Size is stated for part of the rows, as once, few or many counts, or as a class when the clone is expanded.

abundance,v_gene,j_gene,d_gene,CDR3aa,CDR3nt
many,TRBV7-8,TRBJ1-3,-,CASSPSTLSGNTIYF,TGTGCCAGCAGCCCCTCGACCCTCTCTGGAAACACCATATATTTT
many,TRBV7-3,TRBJ2-3,TRBD1,CASSLGTGSTDTQYF,TGTGCCAGCAGCCTAGGGACAGGGAGCACAGATACGCAGTATTTT
-,TRBV28,TRBJ1-1,-,CASSQQWCTEAFF,TGTGCCAGCAGTCAACAGTGGTGCACTGAAGCTTTCTTT
-,TRBV11-2,TRBJ2-3,TRBD2,CASSPPPSGRLFGTQYF,TGTGCCAGCAGCCCGCCGCCTAGCGGGAGGCTCTTTGGTACGCAGTATTTT
many,TRBV20-1,TRBJ2-5,-,CSASAPGPQETQYF,TGCAGTGCTAGCGCCCCGGGACCACAAGAGACCCAGTACTTC
-,TRBV5-4,TRBJ2-1,-,CASSPSTGTDEQFF,TGTGCCAGCAGCCCGTCTACAGGGACCGATGAGCAGTTCTTC
-,TRBV28,TRBJ2-1,-,CARSLAGDEQFF,TGTGCCAGAAGTTTGGCAGGGGATGAGCAGTTCTTC
-,TRBV6-6,TRBJ2-3,-,CASSYSGDTQYF,TGTGCCAGCAGTTACTCCGGGGATACGCAGTATTTT
medium-sized,TRBV7-3,TRBJ2-7,-,CASSKRAFYSEYEQYF,TGTGCCAGCAGCAAAAGGGCTTTCTATTCGGAGTACGAGCAGTACTTC
-,TRBV28,TRBJ1-2,-,CASSPPWRSNYGYTF,TGTGCCAGCAGTCCCCCGTGGAGGTCTAACTATGGCTACACCTTC
-,TRBV11-2,TRBJ2-1,-,CASSPGHPNNEQFF,TGTGCCAGCAGCCCGGGACATCCGAACAATGAGCAGTTCTTC
many,TRBV30,TRBJ1-5,-,CAWSVPGNANQPQHF,TGTGCCTGGAGTGTACCCGGGAATGCGAATCAGCCCCAGCATTTT
many,TRBV28,TRBJ2-3,-,CASRGRPPPTDTQYF,TGTGCCAGCAGAGGCCGCCCCCCCCCCACAGATACGCAGTATTTT